A selection of T cell receptor beta chains follows, all from one sample in a study of glioma-infiltrating T cells after dendritic cell vaccination. Produced via immunoSEQ multiplex PCR; TCRdb's table is partial and in-frame only. The table lists fewer than 40,000 clones, 85% to 95% of them singletons. The sample was blood, taken before dendritic cell vaccination. These receptors were taken from a human donor with glioblastoma. Both conserved end residues are trimmed from each CDR3. Each record gives: J gene, V gene, CDR3 protein.

J: TRBJ2-2; V: TRBV5-1; CDR3: ASSSNGQSNTGELF
J: TRBJ1-5; V: TRBV6-5; CDR3: ASSTRGFNQPQH
J: TRBJ2-7; V: TRBV4-1; CDR3: ASSQVDRASYEQY
J: TRBJ2-3; V: TRBV5-1; CDR3: ASSRSGGEDTQY
J: TRBJ2-3; V: TRBV6-4; CDR3: ASSEVESHTQY
J: TRBJ2-2; V: TRBV10-3; CDR3: AIRRLAGTTGELF
J: TRBJ2-3; V: TRBV2; CDR3: ASSVRAGRTDTQY
J: TRBJ1-4; V: TRBV5-1; CDR3: ASSLPTTSATNEKLF
J: TRBJ2-2; V: TRBV11-2; CDR3: ASRSPSFPGELF
J: TRBJ1-2; V: TRBV6-1; CDR3: ASSRQGDGYT
J: TRBJ1-4; V: TRBV29-1; CDR3: SVEPRGEPKGKLF
J: TRBJ2-1; V: TRBV25-1; CDR3: ASSEGDSGGEKQF
J: TRBJ2-3; V: TRBV6-5; CDR3: ASKTSGGGADTQY
J: TRBJ2-6; V: TRBV9; CDR3: ASSNQGFSGANVLT
J: TRBJ1-4; V: TRBV6-5; CDR3: ASSYLASNEKLF
J: TRBJ1-6; V: TRBV5-4; CDR3: ASSSPGQDNSPLH
J: TRBJ1-1; V: TRBV2; CDR3: ASSHKQGAGTEAF
J: TRBJ1-1; V: TRBV5-6; CDR3: ASSRGTGAPTEAF
J: TRBJ1-6; V: TRBV6-1; CDR3: ASTTTDQNSPLH
J: TRBJ1-1; V: TRBV19; CDR3: ASSAGQGNTEAF
J: TRBJ1-5; V: TRBV4-1; CDR3: ASSRSWGSSNQPQH
J: TRBJ2-7; V: TRBV7-2; CDR3: ASRLAGVPYEQY
J: TRBJ2-5; V: TRBV5-1; CDR3: ASRGTEQETQY
J: TRBJ1-3; V: TRBV5-4; CDR3: ASSLDTGGRNTIY
J: TRBJ1-2; V: TRBV2; CDR3: ASRAVTDIDGYT
J: TRBJ1-2; V: TRBV9; CDR3: ASSVGPIPLYGYT